This entry features one T cell receptor (beta chain) sequence. The antigen remains unidentified. Patients having uncontrolled infection, another autoimmune disease, pregnancy or lactation were not included. Trimming cost V 6 bases and J 5 bases, with 17 bases left between them. This CDR3 is 15 amino acids long. CDR1 and CDR2 (germline): SGHKS, YYEKEE (reference sequence). The sample comes from a study of T cells in Graves' hyperthyroidism and ophthalmopathy. Findings and caveats of the study: Before onset, ophthalmopathy was predicted by the model a median around 6 months earlier. Most thyroid clonotypes expanded above 0.001 appeared in blood too.

TCR beta CDR3 regions were amplified from RNA. An initial round of RT-PCR targeting the TCR CDR3 relied on the HTBI primer set. Each CDR3 protein gets one entry after TCRdb re-called the multiplex PCR reads with MiXCR. The sample includes 600,000 to 650,000 distinct CDR3 sequences, less than 25% of them seen just once. The receptor's source is a man aged 30 to 45 with Graves' ophthalmopathy. The material sequenced was blood. This rearrangement joins TRBV5-5 to TRBJ2-2; no clear D. For the CDR3, the DNA is TGTGCCAGCACGTTGGGCCAGTACCAAACCGGGGAGCTGTTTTTT. Translated, it gives CASTLGQYQTGELFF. Complete variable domain (other parts from reference TRBV5-5 and TRBJ2-2): DAGVTQSPTHLIKTRGQQVTLRCSPISGHKSVSWYQQVLGQGPQFIFQYYEKEERGRGNFPDRFSARQFPNYSSELNVNALLLGDSALYLCASTLGQYQTGELFFGEGSRLTVL.